The 27 T cell receptor beta chains below all came from one sample that was sequenced in a study of a mutant IDH1 vaccine in newly diagnosed glioma. Produced via immunoSEQ multiplex PCR; TCRdb's table is partial and in-frame only. The sample has around 57,000 clones; about 91% are singletons. No antigen has been identified for these receptors. Time point given: week 11, during vaccination. Each dose delivered 300 ug of mutant IDH1 20-mer peptide subcutaneously with imiquimod. The starting material was PBMCs, obtained from a glioma patient whose treatment included an IDH1 peptide vaccine. The receptors come from a man aged 40-55 years with glioma.

As for this clone: The junction departs from the called germline gene at one end, perhaps through a read error. The chain joins TRBV7-7 to TRBJ2-2, with 9 bases aligning to TRBD2. The germline V gene has CDR1 SSHAT and CDR2 FNYEAQ (reference sequence). The CDR3 is made up of 16 amino acids. CDR3 bases: TGTGCTAGCAGCTTAGCATTAGCGGGAGTGGCCGGGGAGCTGTTTTTT. Its translation is CASSLALAGVAGELFF.

The chain employs TRBV6-5 and TRBJ1-2; D not resolved. The CDR3 runs 14 residues. Germline V CDR1 and CDR2: MNHEY, SVGAGI. Trimming took 5 bases from V and 2 from J, leaving 12 bases between them. The CDR3 region has the DNA TGTGCCAGCAGTAATGGACGGGCCAACTATGGCTACACCTTC. It is translated as CASSNGRANYGYTF.

Note on this clone: Other nucleotide sequences from this sample produce the same CDR3. The chain employs TRBV30 and TRBJ1-3; the D is unclear. This CDR3 contains 15 residues. V was cut by 3 bases and J by 3 bases, with 15 bases left in between. Germline values: CDR1 GTSNPN, CDR2 SVGIG (reference sequence). The CDR3 loop reads CAWSPDGRHGNTIYF. CDR3 in DNA: TGTGCCTGGAGCCCCGACGGCCGGCATGGAAACACCATATATTTT.

V and J are TRBV6-1 and TRBJ2-7, with TRBD2 identical over 12 bases. The CDR3 runs 16 residues. V trimming: 4 bases; J trimming: 3 bases; junction bases outside the gene matches: 7. Looked up from germline, CDR1 is MNHNS and CDR2 is SASEGT. CDR3 in amino acids: CASSGRLAGEGYEQYF. CDR3 sequence (DNA): TGTGCCAGCAGTGGCCGACTAGCGGGAGAGGGCTACGAGCAGTACTTC.

The chain combines TRBV5-6 with TRBJ2-1; 8 bases map to TRBD1. The CDR3 has 14 residues. V dropped 4 bases and J dropped 3; count of bases not matched to a gene: 3. The germline V gene has CDR1 SGHDT and CDR2 YYEEEE. The CDR3 loop is CASSDDRGYNEQFF. The CDR3 DNA reads as TGTGCCAGCAGCGATGACAGGGGCTACAATGAGCAGTTCTTC.

This chain uses TRBV19 with TRBJ2-3; D tentatively reads TRBD1 or TRBD2 (5 bases each). The CDR3 runs to 13 residues. The V gene's germline CDR1 is LNHDA and CDR2 SQIVND (reference sequence). Trimming cost V 8 bases and J 2 bases, with 11 bases left between them. CDR3 sequence (DNA): TGTGCCAGTCGGTGGGACCCCACAGATACGCAGTATTTT. Its protein is CASRWDPTDTQYF.

This clone was picked up a small number of times. The CDR3 loop reads CASSQDMAGLNSPLHF. Written as DNA, the CDR3 is TGCGCCAGCAGCCAAGATATGGCAGGCCTTAATTCACCCCTCCACTTT. The rearrangement joins TRBV4-1 to TRBJ1-6; no firm D call. Germline V gene lookup returns CDR1 MGHRA and CDR2 YSYEKL. The V and J ends lost 0 bases and 6 bases respectively, with 12 bases between them. CDR3 size: 16 residues.

This chain connects TRBV29-1 to TRBJ2-2; D not resolved. Looked up from germline, CDR1 is SQVTM and CDR2 is ANQGSEA. Trimming stripped 7 bases from V and 3 bases from J, with 9 bases between. The CDR3 is made up of 12 amino acids. For the CDR3, the DNA is TGCAGCGGGTTCGGACACACCGGGGAGCTGTTTTTT. Protein: CSGFGHTGELFF.

CDR3 nucleotide sequence: TGTGCCAGCAGCTTACAACAGGGTGTGATCGATACGCAGTATTTT. It is translated as CASSLQQGVIDTQYF. The rearrangement uses TRBV7-2 and TRBJ2-3, with a possible D match to TRBD1 (6 bases). Looked up from germline, CDR1 is SGHTA and CDR2 is FQGNSA. There are 15 residues in the CDR3. V lost 2 bases and J lost 6, with 15 bases in between.

The chain uses TRBV27 and TRBJ1-5; possible D gene TRBD1, 6 bases. CDR3 length equals 15 residues. Germline-derived CDR1 and CDR2 are MNHEY and SMNVEV (reference sequence). V gave up 4 bases and J gave up 2 bases, with 12 bases separating them. The CDR3 sequence is CASSYTGNGNQPQHF. The DNA of the CDR3 is TGTGCCAGCAGTTATACAGGGAACGGCAATCAGCCCCAGCATTTT.

This chain connects TRBV28 to TRBJ2-5, with D possibly TRBD1 on 5 matching bases. The CDR3 is made up of 12 amino acids. Trimming took off 10 bases at V and 5 bases at J, with 14 bases between the two ends. Looked up from germline, CDR1 is MDHEN and CDR2 is SYDVKM. In DNA form, the CDR3 reads TGTGCCACCACTCCAGGGTTGGAGACCCAGTACTTC. Protein sequence: CATTPGLETQYF. Combining the CDR3 with reference TRBV28 and TRBJ2-5 gives the whole variable domain DVKVTQSSRYLVKRTGEKVFLECVQDMDHENMFWYRQDPGLGLRLIYFSYDVKMKEKGDIPEGYSVSREKKERFSLILESASTNQTSMYLCATTPGLETQYFGPGTRLLVL.

The J gene is TRBJ1-5, the V gene TRBV7-6; no clear D gene. CDR3 length: 13 residues. Germline lookup yields CDR1 SGHVS and CDR2 FNYEAQ. The V and J ends lost 5 bases and 4 bases respectively, with 9 bases between them. CDR3: CASSPLPNQPQHF. CDR3 DNA: TGTGCCAGCAGCCCCTTGCCGAATCAGCCCCAGCATTTT. Full variable domain (missing parts from reference TRBV7-6 and TRBJ1-5): GAGVSQSPRYKVTKRGQDVALRCDPISGHVSLYWYRQALGQGPEFLTYFNYEAQQDKSGLPNDRFSAERPEGSISTLTIQRTEQRDSAMYRCASSPLPNQPQHFGDGTRLSIL.

This rearrangement joins TRBV4-3 to TRBJ2-5; 9 nucleotides match TRBD2. CDR1 LGHNA and CDR2 YSLEER come from the germline V gene. V lost 0 bases and J lost 5; bases outside the gene matches: 10. The CDR3 length is 17 residues. The CDR3 DNA sequence: TGCGCCAGCAGCCAAGATTTTTATGCGGGAGGGCGGGAGACCCAGTACTTC. Its translation is CASSQDFYAGGRETQYF.

V is TRBV5-4 and J is TRBJ2-1; either TRBD1 or TRBD2 may supply D (5 bases each). This CDR3 comprises 18 residues. The V end was cut by 1 base, the J end by 6 bases, with 23 bases between. CDR1 is SGHNT and CDR2 is YYREEE in the germline V gene (reference sequence). The CDR3 nucleotides read TGTGCCAGCAGCTTGCGGGGCAAGCTTACAATGGGAGTCAATGAGCAGTTCTTC. It yields the protein CASSLRGKLTMGVNEQFF. The full variable domain, rest sourced from reference TRBV5-4 and TRBJ2-1, is ETGVTQSPTHLIKTRGQQVTLRCSSQSGHNTVSWYQQALGQGPQFIFQYYREEENGRGNFPPRFSGLQFPNYSSELNVNALELDDSALYLCASSLRGKLTMGVNEQFFGPGTRLTVL.

Note on this clone: The junction departs from the called germline gene at one end, perhaps through a read error. Here the CDR3 reads CASSLGVNEKLFF. The CDR3 DNA reads TGCGCCAGCAGTTTGGGGGTTAATGAAAAACTGTTTTTT. V usage is TRBV5-1 and J usage is TRBJ1-4, with D possibly TRBD1 on 5 matching bases. The CDR3 is 13 amino acids. CDR1 and CDR2 from the germline V gene are SGHRS and YFSETQ.

The chain recombines TRBV28 with TRBJ2-7; D call uncertain. Deletions cut 1 base from V and 5 bases from J, with 12 bases between. The CDR3 runs to 14 residues. Germline CDR1 MDHEN, CDR2 SYDVKM. The DNA of the CDR3 is TGTGCCAGCAGTTTATCTGGGTCATCGGACGAGCAGTACTTC. Translated, it gives CASSLSGSSDEQYF.

This chain links TRBV7-9 with TRBJ2-3; 13 bases align to TRBD2. There are 18 residues in the CDR3. V was pared by 1 base and J by 11 bases, with 15 bases of the junction left unmatched. Germline V CDR1 and CDR2: SEHNR, FQNEAQ (reference sequence). Here the CDR3 reads CASSLGWTSGSVVGVQYF. CDR3 bases: TGTGCCAGCAGCTTAGGGTGGACTAGCGGGAGTGTTGTGGGCGTGCAGTATTTT.

The CDR3 DNA follows: TGTGCCAGCAGTAATCAGGGGGGGATCACCGGGGAGCTGTTTTTT. Translation gives CASSNQGGITGELFF. This chain connects TRBV6-1 to TRBJ2-2, with D perhaps TRBD1 or TRBD2 (7 bases each). V was trimmed by 5 bases and J by 4 bases, leaving 14 bases between them. CDR3 length equals 15 residues. The germline gives CDR1 MNHNS, CDR2 SASEGT.

The chain combines TRBV11-2 with TRBJ2-1; the match to TRBD2 covers 8 bases. Germline CDR1 is SGHAT and CDR2 is FQNNGV. The J segment lost 5 bases and the V segment lost 2 bases, leaving 5 bases of the junction unmatched. CDR3 length: 15 amino acids. CDR3 residues: CASSLRLAGDNEQFF. The CDR3 DNA is TGTGCCAGCAGCTTACGGCTAGCGGGCGACAATGAGCAGTTCTTC. Full variable domain (rest looked up from reference TRBV11-2 and TRBJ2-1): EAGVAQSPRYKIIEKRQSVAFWCNPISGHATLYWYQQILGQGPKLLIQFQNNGVVDDSQLPKDRFSAERLKGVDSTLKIQPAKLEDSAVYLCASSLRLAGDNEQFFGPGTRLTVL.

V usage is TRBV5-5 and J usage is TRBJ2-2; the D is unclear. Germline CDR1 is SGHKS and CDR2 is YYEKEE (reference sequence). Deletions cut 5 bases from V and 6 bases from J, with 20 bases between. CDR3 size: 16 residues. CDR3 sequence (DNA): TGTGCCAGCAGTTTTGACGGCGCCCCTTCGTCCGGGGAGCTGTTTTTT. It codes for CASSFDGAPSSGELFF. The full variable domain, in which reference TRBV5-5 and TRBJ2-2 provide the parts outside the CDR3, is DAGVTQSPTHLIKTRGQQVTLRCSPISGHKSVSWYQQVLGQGPQFIFQYYEKEERGRGNFPDRFSARQFPNYSSELNVNALLLGDSALYLCASSFDGAPSSGELFFGEGSRLTVL.

This sequence joins TRBV2 and TRBJ2-3, with D hard to call. The CDR3 length is 13 residues. V dropped 3 bases and J dropped 5 bases, with 9 bases sitting between them. Germline-derived CDR1 and CDR2 are SNHLY and FYNNEI. The CDR3 DNA reads as TGTGCCAGCAGTGATCCAGGTGAAGATACGCAGTATTTT. Protein product: CASSDPGEDTQYF.

This chain uses TRBV7-2 with TRBJ1-5, with 10 nucleotides matching TRBD1. Germline V CDR1 and CDR2: SGHTA, FQGNSA. Unmatched junction bases numbered 4, after V lost 1 base and J lost 7 bases. This CDR3 has 15 amino acids. CDR3 nucleotide sequence: TGTGCCAGCAGCTTAGGGGACAGGGGCGTCCAGCCCCAGCATTTT. This gives the protein CASSLGDRGVQPQHF.

This chain uses TRBV9 with TRBJ1-3, with D possibly being TRBD1 (6 bases). V shed 3 bases and J shed 2 bases, with 18 bases lying between them. The CDR3 extends over 17 amino acids. The germline V gene has CDR1 SGDLS and CDR2 YYNGEE. CDR3 sequence reads: CASSAEQTGLAGNTIYF. The DNA of the CDR3 is TGTGCCAGCAGCGCGGAGCAAACAGGGCTGGCTGGAAACACCATATATTTT. Drawing the rest from reference TRBV9 and TRBJ1-3, the complete variable domain is DSGVTQTPKHLITATGQRVTLRCSPRSGDLSVYWYQQSLDQGLQFLIQYYNGEERAKGNILERFSAQQFPDLHSELNLSSLELGDSALYFCASSAEQTGLAGNTIYFGEGSWLTVV.

The chain combines TRBV6-1 with TRBJ2-2; 11 positions agree with TRBD2. This CDR3 contains 15 residues. CDR1 is MNHNS and CDR2 is SASEGT in the germline V gene. V was pared by 0 bases and J by 6 bases, with 0 bases of the junction left unmatched. The CDR3 sequence: CASSEASGGAGELFF. The CDR3 DNA reads as TGTGCCAGCAGTGAAGCTAGCGGGGGGGCCGGGGAGCTGTTTTTT.

The chain employs TRBV28 and TRBJ1-6; D might be TRBD1 (6 bases). V lost 5 bases and J 9 bases, leaving 23 bases between the germline ends. The germline V gene encodes CDR1 MDHEN and CDR2 SYDVKM. The CDR3 spans 17 residues. The CDR3 here is CASSLNRDRFLGSPLHF. The CDR3 coding sequence is TGTGCCAGCAGTCTAAACAGGGATCGTTTCCTCGGTTCACCCCTCCACTTT.

The chain employs TRBV6-1 and TRBJ1-5, with D hard to call. This CDR3 spans 12 amino acids. Trimming took off 1 base at V and 7 bases at J, with 5 bases between the two ends. Per germline, CDR1 MNHNS and CDR2 SASEGT. CDR3 amino acids: CASSEVLQPQHF. The CDR3 DNA reads TGTGCCAGCAGTGAAGTCTTACAGCCCCAGCATTTT.

The rearrangement links TRBV28 to TRBJ1-5, with unresolved D. Germline CDR1 and CDR2: MDHEN and SYDVKM. The CDR3 has 15 residues. Trimming cost V 6 bases and J 2 bases, with 14 bases left between them. This CDR3 is CASSSGEGGNQPQHF. CDR3 DNA: TGTGCCAGCAGCTCCGGGGAGGGTGGCAATCAGCCCCAGCATTTT.